In this sample, the clone carrying this TCR beta chain turned up once. Clones were sequenced by immunoSEQ multiplex PCR, and TCRdb holds only the in-frame ones, with some missing. Altogether 200,000 to 250,000 clones are present, 70% being singletons, with the ten largest covering over 5.5%. The source of the sample is a study of cytotoxic CD8 clonotypes in ibrutinib-treated CLL. CDR1 LGHNA and CDR2 YNFKEQ come from the germline V gene. CDR3 size: 12 residues. The germline V and J ends were trimmed by 0 bases and 6 bases, with 6 bases remaining between them. Source: PBMCs, taken after 12 months of ibrutinib treatment. This chain joins TRBV4-2 and TRBJ2-7; D is uncertain. The TCR comes from a human donor with chronic lymphocytic leukemia. CDR3 region: CASSQDGGEQYF. The CDR3 DNA follows: TGTGCCAGCAGCCAAGATGGTGGCGAGCAGTACTTC.